This TCR beta chain was captured by sequencing in a study of cytomegalovirus exposure and HLA in healthy donors. Across the whole study: Findings of an earlier analysis included roughly 120 million unique TCR beta sequences from some 200 million T cells.

PCR primers comprised 60 Vbeta and 13 Jbeta primers. Assay: immunoSEQ multiplex PCR; the TCRdb copy retains only in-frame clones and omits some. The sample gives around 120,000 clones, 78% of which show up once; 1.8% is in the top ten. Healthy bone marrow donors formed the donor group. The CDR3 runs to 12 residues. Germline V gives CDR1 SQVTM, CDR2 ANQGSEA. V lost 7 bases, J lost 7 bases, and 16 bases lay in between. This clone came up once. Antigen: not known. Study-level points and caveats: CMV serostatus alone was available as immune exposure information.

Sample: PBMCs. This clonotype was obtained from a woman aged 40 to 49 in good health and CMV-seronegative. The rearrangement links TRBV29-1 to TRBJ1-1; TRBD1 might be the D (6 bases). The CDR3 DNA follows: TGCAGCGCCCAAGGGGGGGTCGGTGAAGCTTTCTTT. Encoded protein: CSAQGGVGEAFF.